The 8 T cell receptor beta chains below come from one sample, sequenced in a study of blood T cell repertoires in COVID-19. Here immunoSEQ multiplex PCR was the method, and the copy in TCRdb shows in-frame clones only, minus some. Seen here are roughly 80,000 clones, over 80% observed once, and the top ten hold 3.5% to 4%. Sequenced: peripheral blood. The receptors were gathered from a man aged 45-65 years with acute or convalescent COVID-19.

The V call is TRBV7-2, the J call TRBJ1-5, with 8 bases matching TRBD1. Germline CDR1 reads SGHTA; CDR2 reads FQGNSA. The V gene end was trimmed by 2 bases and the J gene end by 5 bases; junction bases not matched to a gene: 5. The CDR3 loop spans 15 amino acids. The CDR3 DNA sequence: TGTGCCAGCAGCTTATCCCCAGGGGGCTATCAGCCCCAGCATTTT. It is translated as CASSLSPGGYQPQHF.

The DNA of the CDR3 is TGTGCCAGCAGCTTGGCAGGGGGTAGAAACATTCAGTACTTC. Encoded protein: CASSLAGGRNIQYF. The chain couples TRBV7-2 to TRBJ2-4, with 7 nucleotides matching TRBD1. CDR1 is SGHTA, CDR2 FQGNSA, per germline. CDR3 length: 14 residues. V gave up 3 bases and J gave up 6 bases; unmatched junction bases: 5.

This chain connects TRBV7-9 to TRBJ1-6, with 8 bases matching TRBD1. The CDR3 totals 16 residues. CDR1 and CDR2 (germline): SEHNR, FQNEAQ (reference sequence). V lost 5 bases, J lost 7 bases, and 10 bases stayed unmatched. Written as DNA, the CDR3 is TGTGCCAGCAGCCCCCCGGGACAGGAGTCCAATTCACCCCTCCACTTT. Its translation is CASSPPGQESNSPLHF.

This sequence joins TRBV30 and TRBJ1-3; 7 bases agree with TRBD1. The CDR3 has 18 amino acids. Germline assignment: CDR1 GTSNPN and CDR2 SVGIG (reference sequence). V lost 4 bases to trimming and J lost 0 bases; unmatched junction nucleotides: 15. The chain's CDR3 is CAWTSIRTGSYSGNTIYF. For the CDR3, the DNA is TGTGCCTGGACCTCAATTAGGACAGGTTCCTACTCTGGAAACACCATATATTTT.

V is TRBV4-2 and J is TRBJ2-6, with 8 bases lining up with TRBD2. Germline CDR1 reads LGHNA; CDR2 reads YNFKEQ. The V segment lost 4 bases and the J segment 0 bases; nucleotides outside the gene matches: 14. The CDR3 runs to 20 residues. CDR3 amino acids: CASSPNPGLAGNSGANVLTF. CDR3 DNA sequence: TGTGCCAGCAGCCCAAACCCGGGGCTAGCGGGCAACTCTGGGGCCAACGTCCTGACTTTC.

The chain employs TRBV11-1 and TRBJ2-1; TRBD1 matches 11 bases. This CDR3 spans 14 amino acids. Unmatched junction bases numbered 5, after V lost 5 bases and J lost 8 bases. CDR1 is SGHAT and CDR2 is FQDESV in the germline V gene (reference sequence). Here the CDR3 reads CASSHRDRGDEQFF. CDR3 nucleotides: TGTGCCAGCAGCCATCGGGACAGGGGGGATGAGCAGTTCTTC.

This sequence joins TRBV6-2 or TRBV6-3 and TRBJ2-1, with D perhaps TRBD2 (5 bases). V shed 3 bases and J shed 6 bases, with 24 bases lying between them. This CDR3 region has 18 residues. The V gene's germline CDR1 is MNHEY and CDR2 SVGEGT. The CDR3 DNA reads as TGTGCCAGCAGTTATATGGTGGTGGCGGGCCTCAGAGGCAATGAGCAGTTCTTC. Protein: CASSYMVVAGLRGNEQFF.

A single count supports this clone. This chain uses TRBV24-1 with TRBJ1-6; TRBD1 is a possible D gene (5 bases). Trimming removed 10 bases at V and 1 base at J, with 13 bases between. The length of the CDR3 is 15 residues. From germline, CDR1 is KGHDR and CDR2 SFDVKD. The CDR3: CATKQEGSYNSPLHF. For the CDR3, the DNA is TGTGCCACAAAACAGGAGGGTTCCTATAATTCACCCCTCCACTTT.